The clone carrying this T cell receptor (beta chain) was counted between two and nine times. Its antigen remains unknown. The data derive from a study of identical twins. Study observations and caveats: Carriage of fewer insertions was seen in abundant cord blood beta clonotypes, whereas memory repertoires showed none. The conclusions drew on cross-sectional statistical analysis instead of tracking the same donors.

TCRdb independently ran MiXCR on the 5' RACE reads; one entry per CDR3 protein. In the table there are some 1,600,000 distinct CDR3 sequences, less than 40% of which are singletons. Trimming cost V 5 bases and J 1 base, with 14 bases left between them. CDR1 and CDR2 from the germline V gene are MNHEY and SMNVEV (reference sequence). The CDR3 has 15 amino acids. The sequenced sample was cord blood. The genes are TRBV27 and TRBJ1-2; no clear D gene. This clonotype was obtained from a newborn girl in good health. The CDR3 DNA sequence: TGTGCCAGCAGTCCCACCCCAATCCTTAACTATGGCTACACCTTC. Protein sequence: CASSPTPILNYGYTF.